The present TCR beta chain was sequenced within a study of blood T cell repertoires in COVID-19. Study-wide context: Samples came from the United States, Italy and Spain, spanning acute and convalescent COVID-19. The analysed material was cDNA or gDNA that came from T cells, B-cell-depleted T cells, or PBMCs.

The germline CDR1 and CDR2 sequences are LNHNV and YYDKDF (reference sequence). V was cut by 0 bases and J by 8 bases, with 16 bases left in between. CDR3 length: 15 amino acids. Per the study methods: Using reference gene primer amplification, nucleated cell counts were estimated. Profiled with immunoSEQ multiplex PCR; TCRdb holds only in-frame clones, not every one. V, J and clone size reflect that table, while D and trimming were determined from the DNA. The table includes roughly 80,000 clones, around 80% detected once. The sequence was obtained from a man between 60 and 75 years old with active or convalescent COVID-19. V usage is TRBV15 and J usage is TRBJ1-2; D might be TRBD1 (5 bases). Material: peripheral blood. The CDR3 spells CATSRDRRGPGGYTF. CDR3 sequence (DNA): TGTGCCACCAGCAGAGATCGGCGGGGCCCGGGAGGCTACACCTTC.